This T cell receptor beta chain was found in a study of T cells in Graves' hyperthyroidism and ophthalmopathy. Findings and caveats of the study: Blood held most thyroid clonotypes expanded above 0.001 frequency.

This clonotype was seen many times. Its antigen is not identified. From RNA transcripts, TCR beta CDR3 regions were amplified. HTBI primers were employed in a first-round RT-PCR of the TCR CDR3. TCRdb itself ran the multiplex PCR reads through MiXCR, one entry per CDR3 protein. The sample lists around 240,000 distinct CDR3 sequences; more than 12% were seen once. The diagnostic basis comprised clinical symptoms, serum thyroxine and TRAb, thyroid ultrasound and orbital computed tomography. This TCR was sampled from a woman in her forties with Graves' hyperthyroidism that later progressed to Graves' ophthalmopathy. Source material: blood.

DNA for the CDR3: TGTGCCAGCAGTCCTTTCACCTGGGACAGGAATTCACCCCTCCACTTT. Its translation is CASSPFTWDRNSPLHF. The V and J genes are TRBV27 and TRBJ1-6; 8 nucleotides agree with TRBD1. The CDR3 covers 16 residues. The junction had 10 bases not matched to a gene; V was cut back by 5 bases and J by 7 bases. The germline CDR1 and CDR2 sequences are MNHEY and SMNVEV (reference sequence).